These T cell receptor beta chains were read from a single sample in a study of beta chain features in type 1 diabetes. Clones were sequenced by immunoSEQ multiplex PCR, and TCRdb holds only the in-frame ones, with some missing. Among fewer than 650,000 clones, 15% to 19% were seen once, and the ten largest hold around 0.095%. Sequenced material: naive CD4+ T cells from blood. These receptors originate from a man between 18 and 29 years old in good health. Each CDR3 is given with its conserved first and last residue. D genes are given only for firm matches. The size entry is marked missing in some rows and otherwise reads once, few, many or a size class.

j_call	clone_size	d_call	v_call	cdr3_aa	cdr3_nt
TRBJ1-5	few	TRBD1	TRBV10-3	CAISEPGQGRGQPQHF	TGTGCCATCAGTGAGCCCGGACAGGGCAGGGGGCAGCCCCAGCATTTT
TRBJ2-3	NA	NA	TRBV7-9	CASSLDPSANTQYF	TGTGCCAGCAGCTTAGATCCGTCCGCGAATACGCAGTATTTT
TRBJ1-2	NA	TRBD1	TRBV7-2	CASSFGQGYYGYTF	TGTGCCAGCAGCTTTGGACAGGGGTACTATGGCTACACCTTC
TRBJ1-1	NA	NA	TRBV20-1	CSAQRDGEAFF	TGCAGTGCGCAGCGCGACGGCGAAGCTTTCTTT
TRBJ1-1	NA	NA	TRBV6-6	CASSYAAGTEAFF	TGTGCCAGCAGTTACGCCGCAGGGACCGAAGCTTTCTTT
TRBJ2-7	NA	NA	TRBV30	CAWSGRRGASYEQYF	TGTGCCTGGAGTGGCCGTCGGGGGGCTTCCTACGAGCAGTACTTC
TRBJ1-6	NA	NA	TRBV5-6	CASRIRGAGSPLHF	TGTGCCAGCAGGATACGGGGGGCCGGCTCACCCCTCCACTTT
TRBJ1-6	few	TRBD1	TRBV5-1	CASSLGLQGAYNSPLHF	TGCGCCAGCAGCTTGGGGTTGCAGGGGGCGTATAATTCACCCCTCCACTTT
TRBJ1-1	few	NA	TRBV14	CASSRLGGPNTEAFF	TGTGCCAGCAGCCGACTCGGGGGCCCGAACACTGAAGCTTTCTTT
TRBJ2-7	few	TRBD2	TRBV7-2	CASSMGLAGIYEQYF	TGTGCCAGCAGCATGGGACTAGCGGGGATCTACGAGCAGTACTTC
TRBJ2-5	NA	NA	TRBV11-2	CASSLESGETQYF	TGTGCCAGCAGCTTAGAATCCGGCGAGACCCAGTACTTC
TRBJ2-4	few	NA	TRBV30	CAWSAGLAKNIQYF	TGTGCCTGGAGTGCGGGACTAGCCAAAAACATTCAGTACTTC
TRBJ2-6	NA	TRBD2	TRBV9	CASSFRREGLGANVLTF	TGTGCCAGCAGCTTCCGTAGGGAGGGGCTAGGGGCCAACGTCCTGACTTTC
TRBJ1-1	few	NA	TRBV18	CASSRAGGVTEAFF	TGTGCCAGCTCAAGAGCGGGGGGCGTCACTGAAGCTTTCTTT
TRBJ1-5	few	NA	TRBV30	CAWSSGQPQHF	TGTGCCTGGAGTTCAGGTCAGCCCCAGCATTTT
TRBJ1-2	few	NA	TRBV4-1	CASSPARGTYGYTF	TGCGCCAGCAGCCCTGCCCGGGGGACCTATGGCTACACCTTC
TRBJ2-3	NA	TRBD2	TRBV4-2	CASSREGNLHTDTQYF	TGTGCCAGCAGCCGGGAGGGCAACCTTCATACAGATACGCAGTATTTT
TRBJ2-2	NA	NA	TRBV11-3	CASSFRGNTGELFF	TGTGCCAGCAGCTTTAGGGGGAACACCGGGGAGCTGTTTTTT
TRBJ2-1	NA	NA	TRBV11-3	CASSLVSDNEQFF	TGTGCCAGCAGCTTAGTGTCTGACAATGAGCAGTTCTTC
TRBJ2-2	NA	NA	TRBV7-2	CASSLGLRELFF	TGTGCCAGCAGCTTAGGCTTGCGGGAGCTGTTTTTT
TRBJ2-6	NA	NA	TRBV9	CASSVAPGGANVLTF	TGTGCCAGCAGCGTAGCTCCTGGCGGGGCCAACGTCCTGACTTTC
TRBJ2-1	NA	TRBD2	TRBV7-3	CASSLSGGSYNEQFF	TGTGCCAGCAGCTTAAGCGGGGGATCCTACAATGAGCAGTTCTTC
TRBJ2-7	few	NA	TRBV18	CASSPPTRGYEQYF	TGTGCCAGCTCACCACCGACACGGGGGTACGAGCAGTACTTC
TRBJ2-7	NA	TRBD1	TRBV6-5	CASSYQPGQIYEQYF	TGTGCCAGCAGTTACCAGCCGGGACAGATTTACGAGCAGTACTTC
TRBJ2-5	few	NA	TRBV4-1	CASSQLPGVQETQYF	TGCGCCAGCAGCCAACTCCCAGGGGTTCAAGAGACCCAGTACTTC
TRBJ1-1	NA	NA	TRBV21-1	CASSTGTLDGVNTEAFF	TGTGCCAGCAGTACCGGGACTTTGGACGGGGTGAACACTGAAGCTTTCTTT
TRBJ2-7	few	TRBD2	TRBV4-1	CASSQVGREYEQYF	TGCGCCAGCAGCCAAGTCGGGCGGGAGTACGAGCAGTACTTC
TRBJ2-1	few	NA	TRBV1	CTSSQDLPRWAGVVHSYNEQFF	TGCACCAGCAGCCAAGACCTACCACGATGGGCGGGAGTGGTTCACTCCTACAATGAGCAGTTCTTC
TRBJ2-7	few	NA	TRBV30	CAWSVRDEQYF	TGTGCCTGGAGTGTACGGGACGAGCAGTACTTC
TRBJ2-2	few	TRBD1	TRBV4-3	CASSQDRGGELFF	TGCGCCAGCAGCCAGGACAGGGGAGGGGAGCTGTTTTTT
TRBJ2-1	few	NA	TRBV30	CAWSGTSPSYNEQFF	TGTGCCTGGAGTGGAACTAGCCCGAGCTACAATGAGCAGTTCTTC
TRBJ2-5	few	NA	TRBV5-1	CASSLGLAEQETQYF	TGCGCCAGCAGCTTGGGCCTAGCTGAACAAGAGACCCAGTACTTC
TRBJ1-3	few	NA	TRBV4-3	CASSVLYQSGNTIYF	TGCGCCAGCAGCGTACTGTACCAGTCTGGAAACACCATATATTTT
TRBJ2-4	few	TRBD2	TRBV2	CASMREAAKNIQYF	TGTGCCAGCATGCGGGAGGCCGCCAAAAACATTCAGTACTTC
TRBJ1-2	NA	TRBD1	TRBV6-5	CASSYGTDYGYTF	TGTGCCAGCAGTTACGGGACAGACTATGGCTACACCTTC
TRBJ2-3	few	TRBD1	TRBV10-3	CAIKNRDRDSDTQYF	TGTGCCATCAAAAACCGGGACAGGGACTCAGATACGCAGTATTTT
TRBJ2-6	NA	NA	TRBV5-1	CASSYPASGANVLTF	TGCGCCAGCAGCTACCCAGCCTCTGGGGCCAACGTCCTGACTTTC
TRBJ2-2	few	TRBD1	TRBV4-3	CASSQEVPDRGSGELFF	TGCGCCAGCAGCCAAGAAGTCCCGGACAGGGGGTCTGGGGAGCTGTTTTTT
TRBJ2-3	few	NA	TRBV7-2	CASSLSTDTQYF	TGTGCCAGCAGCTTATCCACAGATACGCAGTATTTT
TRBJ2-1	NA	NA	TRBV7-3	CASSPQGGRNEQFF	TGTGCCAGCAGCCCTCAAGGGGGACGGAATGAGCAGTTCTTC
TRBJ2-4	few	NA	TRBV28	CASNPPGLAKNIQYF	TGTGCCAGCAACCCCCCGGGACTAGCCAAAAACATTCAGTACTTC
TRBJ1-5	NA	NA	TRBV5-4	CASSPEPAQPQHF	TGTGCCAGCAGCCCCGAACCCGCTCAGCCCCAGCATTTT
TRBJ2-1	NA	NA	TRBV11-2	CASSLVPTGSSYNEQFF	TGTGCCAGCAGCTTAGTCCCGACGGGAAGCTCCTACAATGAGCAGTTCTTC
TRBJ2-1	NA	TRBD2	TRBV7-6	CASSGGGTMSFNEQFF	TGTGCCAGCAGCGGAGGCGGGACTATGTCTTTCAATGAGCAGTTCTTC
TRBJ2-7	few	NA	TRBV5-1	CASRPLAQLDEQYF	TGCGCCAGCAGACCTCTAGCGCAGCTAGACGAGCAGTACTTC
TRBJ1-2	few	TRBD1	TRBV6-4	CASSSDRGYGYTF	TGTGCCAGCAGTTCGGACAGGGGTTATGGCTACACCTTC
TRBJ1-6	few	NA	TRBV6-6	CASSPGSENSPLHF	TGTGCCAGCAGCCCAGGATCAGAGAATTCACCCCTCCACTTT
TRBJ1-2	few	NA	TRBV28	CASSQGLYGYTF	TGTGCCAGCAGCCAGGGTCTCTATGGCTACACCTTC
TRBJ2-1	NA	NA	TRBV19	CASKELAAASNEQFF	TGTGCCAGTAAAGAGTTGGCGGCGGCTTCTAATGAGCAGTTCTTC
TRBJ2-4	few	TRBD2	TRBV5-4	CASSLAEGRDIQYF	TGTGCCAGCAGCCTAGCGGAAGGGAGGGACATTCAGTACTTC
TRBJ1-5	few	TRBD1	TRBV7-9	CASSPPGGSNQPQHF	TGTGCCAGCAGCCCACCAGGGGGAAGCAATCAGCCCCAGCATTTT
TRBJ2-7	NA	TRBD2	TRBV7-9	CASSPRTSLVGYEQYF	TGTGCCAGCAGCCCCCGGACTAGTCTTGTGGGCTACGAGCAGTACTTC
TRBJ2-1	many	NA	TRBV4-3	CASSAGLGASYNEQFF	TGCGCCAGCAGCGCCGGCCTGGGGGCAAGCTACAATGAGCAGTTCTTC